Listed below are T cell receptor beta chains from one sample, sequenced in a study of T cell responses to AZD1222 COVID-19 vaccine. Repertoires were generated with immunoSEQ multiplex PCR, while TCRdb's copy carries only in-frame clones and drops some. The sample includes 150,000 to 200,000 clones, almost 90% seen only once; the top ten take 11%. Sequenced here: peripheral blood, sampled 28 days after the second AZD1222 dose. These receptors originate from an adult who received the AZD1222 COVID-19 vaccine. CDR3s include the opening cysteine and the closing phenylalanine or tryptophan. The order of the fields is V gene, clone size, J gene, D gene, CDR3 DNA, CDR3 protein. D genes are given only for firm matches. Clone size is given for some rows only: seen once, a few or many times, or a class if the clone is expanded.

v_gene: TRBV5-1
abundance: .
j_gene: TRBJ2-2
d_gene: TRBD2
CDR3nt: TGCGCCAGCAGCCTAGGACTAGCGGGGAACACCGGGGAGCTGTTTTTT
CDR3aa: CASSLGLAGNTGELFF

v_gene: TRBV7-2
abundance: .
j_gene: TRBJ2-2
d_gene: TRBD2
CDR3nt: TGTGCCAGCAGCTTTAGCGGGGGGGCGAACACCGGGGAGCTGTTTTTT
CDR3aa: CASSFSGGANTGELFF

v_gene: TRBV12-3/TRBV12-4
abundance: .
j_gene: TRBJ2-2
d_gene: .
CDR3nt: TGTGCCAGCAGCCTCCAAAGCACCGGGGAGCTGTTTTTT
CDR3aa: CASSLQSTGELFF

v_gene: TRBV7-8
abundance: few
j_gene: TRBJ1-4
d_gene: TRBD1
CDR3nt: TGTGCCAGCATCCCAACCGGGACAGTAAATGAAAAACTGTTTTTT
CDR3aa: CASIPTGTVNEKLFF

v_gene: TRBV4-1
abundance: .
j_gene: TRBJ1-4
d_gene: TRBD1
CDR3nt: TGCGCCAGCAGCCAAGAGAGAGGTTTGGGGACAGGGGGCTTTAATGAAAAACTGTTTTTT
CDR3aa: CASSQERGLGTGGFNEKLFF

v_gene: TRBV12-3/TRBV12-4
abundance: .
j_gene: TRBJ1-4
d_gene: TRBD1
CDR3nt: TGTGCCAGCAGTGGGACAGGCAGTGAAAAACTGTTTTTT
CDR3aa: CASSGTGSEKLFF

v_gene: TRBV6-5
abundance: .
j_gene: TRBJ2-7
d_gene: TRBD1
CDR3nt: TGTGCCAGCAGTTACTCAACCAGGACAGGGCGAGAGCAGTACTTC
CDR3aa: CASSYSTRTGREQYF

v_gene: TRBV28
abundance: .
j_gene: TRBJ2-2
d_gene: .
CDR3nt: TGTGCCGGGGGGCATGGGAACACCGGGGAGCTGTTTTTT
CDR3aa: CAGGHGNTGELFF

v_gene: TRBV19
abundance: .
j_gene: TRBJ2-2
d_gene: .
CDR3nt: TGTGCCAGTAGTATCTTGAACACCGGGGAGCTGTTTTTT
CDR3aa: CASSILNTGELFF

v_gene: TRBV7-2
abundance: .
j_gene: TRBJ2-5
d_gene: .
CDR3nt: TGTGCCAGCAGCTTAGACAGGGGAGGGGAGACCCAGTACTTC
CDR3aa: CASSLDRGGETQYF

v_gene: TRBV18
abundance: .
j_gene: TRBJ1-2
d_gene: .
CDR3nt: TGTGCCAGCTCACCGGGCCAGGGGATAACTGGCTACACCTTC
CDR3aa: CASSPGQGITGYTF

v_gene: TRBV28
abundance: .
j_gene: TRBJ2-5
d_gene: .
CDR3nt: TGTGCCAGCAGTTTACAGATCATGGGAGGGACCCAGTACTTC
CDR3aa: CASSLQIMGGTQYF

v_gene: TRBV7-8
abundance: .
j_gene: TRBJ2-1
d_gene: .
CDR3nt: TGTGCCAGCAGCTTAGTCCCTTTAGAGGGCGAGCAGTTCTTC
CDR3aa: CASSLVPLEGEQFF

v_gene: TRBV9
abundance: few
j_gene: TRBJ2-7
d_gene: .
CDR3nt: TGTGCCAGCAGCGAGACCCCCTTGTCTTACGAGCAGTACTTC
CDR3aa: CASSETPLSYEQYF

v_gene: TRBV5-8
abundance: once
j_gene: TRBJ2-7
d_gene: TRBD2
CDR3nt: TGTGCCAACCCTCTACCCGGGACTAGCGGAACCTACGAGCAGTACTTC
CDR3aa: CANPLPGTSGTYEQYF

v_gene: TRBV3-1/TRBV3-2
abundance: .
j_gene: TRBJ1-1
d_gene: .
CDR3nt: TGTGCCAGCAGCCAGGCTCTTTGGGGGACTGAAGCTTTCTTT
CDR3aa: CASSQALWGTEAFF

v_gene: TRBV7-9
abundance: .
j_gene: TRBJ2-2
d_gene: .
CDR3nt: TGTGCCAGCAGCTTAGCGAAGACAACCGGGGAGCTGTTTTTT
CDR3aa: CASSLAKTTGELFF

v_gene: TRBV7-7
abundance: .
j_gene: TRBJ2-2
d_gene: .
CDR3nt: TGTGCCAGCAGTCCGCGGGGGCAGGGCACCGGGGAGCTGTTTTTT
CDR3aa: CASSPRGQGTGELFF

v_gene: TRBV4-2
abundance: .
j_gene: TRBJ2-7
d_gene: .
CDR3nt: TGTGCCAGCAGCCCCAGATCTGGGCAGGGGCGAGGGGAGCAGTACTTC
CDR3aa: CASSPRSGQGRGEQYF

v_gene: TRBV5-1
abundance: .
j_gene: TRBJ2-1
d_gene: .
CDR3nt: TGCGCCAGCAGCGCTGGACAGAACAATGAGCAGTTCTTC
CDR3aa: CASSAGQNNEQFF

v_gene: TRBV3-1/TRBV3-2
abundance: .
j_gene: TRBJ2-1
d_gene: .
CDR3nt: TGTGCCAGCAGCCAGACGAGCTACAATGAGCAGTTCTTC
CDR3aa: CASSQTSYNEQFF

v_gene: TRBV27
abundance: .
j_gene: TRBJ1-2
d_gene: TRBD1
CDR3nt: TGTGCCAGCAGACCGCGGACAGGGTCGTTACCTAACTATGGCTACACCTTC
CDR3aa: CASRPRTGSLPNYGYTF

v_gene: TRBV5-1
abundance: .
j_gene: TRBJ2-3
d_gene: TRBD2
CDR3nt: TGCGCCAGCAGCCCGACTAGCGGGGGACCCAGGAACACAGATACGCAGTATTTT
CDR3aa: CASSPTSGGPRNTDTQYF

v_gene: TRBV28
abundance: .
j_gene: TRBJ2-7
d_gene: TRBD1
CDR3nt: TGTGCCAGCAGTTTACAATCCCAGGGGGCATACGAGCAGTACTTC
CDR3aa: CASSLQSQGAYEQYF